This TCR beta chain was identified during a study of blood T cell repertoires in COVID-19. Looking at the study overall: Italy, Spain and the United States were the sources of the convalescent and acute COVID-19 samples. T cells, B-cell-depleted T cells, or PBMCs provided the cDNA or gDNA that served as material.

How the authors handled the data: By means of reference gene primer amplification, nucleated cell counts were estimated. Sequencing was performed with immunoSEQ multiplex PCR; in TCRdb, only in-frame clones are kept and a portion is missing. That table is the source of V, J and clone size, and D and trimming were worked out from the DNA. The repertoire holds some 50,000 clones, with more than 65% as singletons. This clone has only a few counts. One end of the junction fails to match germline, which may point to a read error. CDR3 size: 14 residues. The V gene's germline CDR1 is SEHNR and CDR2 FQNEAQ (reference sequence).

This sequence was found in a human donor in a cohort sampled during active COVID-19. What was sequenced was peripheral blood. The rearrangement joins TRBV7-9 to TRBJ2-3; D not resolved. In DNA form, the CDR3 reads TGTGCCACCAGCAGTACTGGTAGCACAGATACGCAGTATTTT. It encodes CATSSTGSTDTQYF.